This passage covers 22 T cell receptor beta chains from one sample sequenced in a study of control samples from healthy donors and cancer patients. Assay: immunoSEQ multiplex PCR; the TCRdb copy retains only in-frame clones and omits some. The repertoire holds approximately 160,000 clones, with 90% to 95% as singletons. The source material was blood. These receptors all come from a woman in her fifties or sixties in good health.

The chain carries TRBV12-2 and TRBJ1-1. TRBV12-2 is a pseudogene. The CDR3 consists of 13 residues. The DNA of the CDR3 is TGTGCAAGTCGGGAAATTAAGAACACTGAAGCTTTCTTT. Amino acid sequence: CASREIKNTEAFF.

The chain couples TRBV19 to TRBJ1-5; D not resolved. This CDR3 has 12 residues. The V end was cut by 5 bases, the J end by 5 bases, with 7 bases between. From germline, CDR1 is LNHDA and CDR2 SQIVND (reference sequence). In nucleotides, the CDR3 is TGTGCCAGTAGTTTCGGTTATCAGCCCCAGCATTTT. Its protein is CASSFGYQPQHF.

The chain employs TRBV11-2 and TRBJ1-1; 9 positions agree with TRBD1. After removal of 6 bases from V and 5 bases from J, the junction contained 7 bases not matched to a gene. Germline lookup yields CDR1 SGHAT and CDR2 FQNNGV. The CDR3 totals 14 residues. In DNA form, the CDR3 reads TGTGCCAGCAGTGAACAGGGGGCGATGACTGAAGCTTTCTTT. Encoded protein: CASSEQGAMTEAFF.

The chain recombines TRBV10-3 with TRBJ1-1; tentative D call: TRBD1 (5 bases). Germline loops: CDR1 ENHRY, CDR2 SYGVKD. The CDR3 is 13 amino acids. V was clipped by 8 bases and J by 0 bases, with 10 bases between them. Written as DNA, the CDR3 is TGTGCCATCCGCGGGGGGATGAACACTGAAGCTTTCTTT. This translates into CAIRGGMNTEAFF.

V gene TRBV5-6 combines with J gene TRBJ1-1; D call uncertain. V shed 4 bases and J shed 5 bases, with 18 bases lying between them. Germline CDR1 reads SGHDT; CDR2 reads YYEEEE. The CDR3 spans 15 residues. CDR3 loop: CASSPRRQALTEAFF. The CDR3 DNA reads TGTGCCAGCAGCCCCCGAAGACAAGCTTTGACTGAAGCTTTCTTT.

This chain connects TRBV6-2 or TRBV6-3 to TRBJ2-1, with TRBD2 identical over 8 bases. The CDR3 totals 19 residues. The germline CDR1 and CDR2 sequences are MNHEY and SVGEGT. Germline trimming cut 4 bases from V and 2 bases from J; bases unmatched to any gene: 16. The CDR3 region is CASSSQAGGSTKAYNEQFF. For the CDR3, the DNA is TGTGCCAGCAGTTCCCAGGCGGGGGGATCAACCAAAGCCTACAATGAGCAGTTCTTC.

The chain links TRBV4-3 to TRBJ2-1, with D maybe TRBD2 (6 bases). Germline CDR1 and CDR2: LGHNA and YSLEER. The CDR3 is 18 residues long. V was clipped by 0 bases and J by 2 bases, with 17 bases between them. CDR3 DNA sequence: TGCGCCAGCAGCCAAGATTACCCCCAGGCGGGGCCCTACAATGAGCAGTTCTTC. Protein: CASSQDYPQAGPYNEQFF.

The rearrangement uses TRBV24-1 and TRBJ2-3, with 7 bases lining up with TRBD2. Losses at the gene ends were 9 bases for V and 0 bases for J; bases not matched to a gene: 11. This CDR3 comprises 16 residues. Per germline, CDR1 KGHDR and CDR2 SFDVKD. CDR3 DNA: TGTGCCACCGCGGGGGACGGGGGGACTAGCACAGATACGCAGTATTTT. Protein product: CATAGDGGTSTDTQYF.

Notes on this clone: A junction end diverges from the germline sequence, so it may reflect a read error. The chain combines TRBV10-3 with TRBJ2-7; the match to TRBD2 covers 9 bases. CDR1 is ENHRY and CDR2 is SYGVKD in the germline V gene. The CDR3 is made up of 15 amino acids. CDR3 DNA sequence: TGTGCCATCACGAGCGGCGGGAGGGCCTCCGACGAGCAGTACTTC. The encoded protein is CAITSGGRASDEQYF.

The V and J genes are TRBV12-3 or TRBV12-4 and TRBJ1-1; D unclear. Trimming pared 6 bases from V and 0 bases from J, leaving 8 bases between. There are 13 residues in the CDR3. CDR3 amino acids: CASSRKMNTEAFF. The CDR3 coding sequence is TGTGCCAGCAGCCGCAAGATGAACACTGAAGCTTTCTTT.

This clone was seen just once. The genes are TRBV19 and TRBJ2-7, with a weak D call TRBD1 (6 bases). The CDR3 runs to 16 residues. V lost 6 bases, J lost 1 base, and 19 bases lay in between. Germline V gives CDR1 LNHDA, CDR2 SQIVND (reference sequence). CDR3 coding DNA: TGTGCCAGTAGAGCCGTTTCCTCCAGGGGATCCTACGAGCAGTACTTC. This sequence encodes CASRAVSSRGSYEQYF.

J is TRBJ1-5 and V is TRBV6-2 or TRBV6-3; D ambiguous. This CDR3 comprises 12 residues. The V gene's germline CDR1 is MNHEY and CDR2 SVGEGT. Trimming removed 5 bases from V and 7 bases from J, with 9 bases in between. Here the CDR3 reads CASSGQSQPQHF. CDR3 nucleotides: TGTGCCAGCAGTGGGCAGTCCCAGCCCCAGCATTTT.

V and J are TRBV3-1 (or the pseudogene TRBV3-2) and TRBJ2-1, with 7 bases fitting TRBD2. The trim removed 1 base at V and 9 bases at J, leaving 6 bases unmatched. The CDR3 covers 14 residues. In germline, CDR1 is LGHDT, CDR2 YNNKEL (reference sequence). In DNA form, the CDR3 reads TGTGCCAGCAGCCAAGGCGGGGAGGGCGGTGAGCAGTTCTTC. This translates into CASSQGGEGGEQFF.

The CDR3 here is CASSPNARSAGNTIYF. The CDR3 bases are TGTGCCAGCTCACCTAACGCCAGGTCGGCTGGAAACACCATATATTTT. The chain combines TRBV18 with TRBJ1-3; D is uncertain. The V end was cut by 3 bases, the J end by 2 bases, with 14 bases between. Germline values: CDR1 KGHSH, CDR2 LQKENI. The CDR3 spans 16 residues.

CDR3 residues: CASSYDGTGNYGYTF. The CDR3 DNA follows: TGTGCCAGCAGTTACGACGGGACAGGGAACTATGGCTACACCTTC. The chain is built from TRBV6-5 and TRBJ1-2; 9 nucleotides line up with TRBD1. This CDR3 has 15 residues. V lost 2 bases, J lost 2 bases, and 3 bases stayed unmatched. Germline V lookup: CDR1 MNHEY, CDR2 SVGAGI.

This chain joins TRBV6-5 and TRBJ2-3; a weak D match, TRBD2 (5 bases). The CDR3 runs 15 residues. V lost 6 bases and J 10 bases, leaving 23 bases between the germline ends. In germline, CDR1 is MNHEY, CDR2 SVGAGI. CDR3 amino acids: CASSPAAMSLGPQYF. CDR3 sequence (DNA): TGTGCCAGCAGCCCAGCCGCTATGTCACTAGGTCCGCAGTATTTT.

This rearrangement joins TRBV6-5 to TRBJ1-1, with 12 bases aligning to TRBD1. The germline V gene has CDR1 MNHEY and CDR2 SVGAGI. The CDR3 length is 15 residues. The junction had 5 bases not matched to a gene; V was cut back by 5 bases and J by 4 bases. CDR3 amino acids: CASSMGQGASTEAFF. The DNA for the CDR3 is TGTGCCAGCAGTATGGGACAGGGGGCGAGCACTGAAGCTTTCTTT.

The gene calls are TRBV7-2 and TRBJ1-1; 8 nucleotides align to TRBD1. The CDR3 has 18 amino acids. V lost 2 bases to trimming and J lost 1 base; unmatched junction nucleotides: 12. Germline V lookup: CDR1 SGHTA, CDR2 FQGNSA. The CDR3 nucleotides are TGTGCCAGCAGCTTACGACCGGGCAGGGGGCGGAGGAACACTGAAGCTTTCTTT. Amino acids: CASSLRPGRGRRNTEAFF.

This rearrangement joins TRBV5-1 to TRBJ1-6, with D uncertain. Germline loops: CDR1 SGHRS, CDR2 YFSETQ. Trimming stripped 2 bases from V and 5 bases from J, with 17 bases between. CDR3 length: 17 amino acids. The CDR3 loop reads CASSFKTAGLHNSPLHF. DNA for the CDR3: TGCGCCAGCAGCTTTAAAACGGCCGGGCTCCATAATTCACCCCTCCACTTT.

The genes are TRBV19 and TRBJ1-3; D gene uncertain. Germline-derived CDR1 and CDR2 are LNHDA and SQIVND (reference sequence). There are 15 residues in the CDR3. The V and J ends lost 6 bases and 0 bases respectively, with 12 bases between them. The CDR3 coding sequence is TGTGCCAGTAGCCGAGAGGGATCCTCTGGAAACACCATATATTTT. Residues: CASSREGSSGNTIYF.

The genes are TRBV5-6 and TRBJ1-2, with D unresolved. This CDR3 contains 14 residues. Germline CDR1 is SGHDT and CDR2 is YYEEEE. Trimming cost V 0 bases and J 1 base, with 7 bases left between them. The CDR3 loop reads CASSLGGLNYGYTF. The CDR3 DNA sequence: TGTGCCAGCAGCTTGGGAGGGCTTAACTATGGCTACACCTTC.

The genes are TRBV5-6 and TRBJ1-6, with TRBD1 identical over 7 bases. The CDR3 runs to 16 residues. V trimming: 7 bases; J trimming: 6 bases; junction bases outside the gene matches: 13. Germline-derived CDR1 and CDR2 are SGHDT and YYEEEE. In nucleotides, the CDR3 is TGTGCCAGCCGAACCTTAAAGGGACAGTCTAATTCACCCCTCCACTTT. Protein: CASRTLKGQSNSPLHF. The whole variable domain, remainder taken from reference TRBV5-6 and TRBJ1-6, is DAGVTQSPTHLIKTRGQQVTLRCSPKSGHDTVSWYQQALGQGPQFIFQYYEEEERQRGNFPDRFSGHQFPNYSSELNVNALLLGDSALYLCASRTLKGQSNSPLHFGNGTRLTVT.